One and the same sample provided the 10 T cell receptor beta chains below, sequenced in a study of OX40 agonist ivuxolimab in advanced cancers. Profiling relied on immunoSEQ multiplex PCR, and the TCRdb table lists in-frame clones only, not all of them. The sample gives 45,000 or so clones, about nine tenths of which show up once; over 1% is in the top ten. The sequences come from CD4+ or CD8+ T cells sorted from blood, collected in a trial of the OX40 agonist ivuxolimab. The receptors stem from an adult with an advanced solid tumor such as melanoma, head and neck, liver or kidney cancer.

The V call is TRBV5-5, the J call TRBJ2-5; D is ambiguous. In germline, CDR1 is SGHKS, CDR2 YYEKEE (reference sequence). V dropped 4 bases and J dropped 1 base, with 11 bases sitting between them. The CDR3 consists of 14 residues. The CDR3 coding sequence is TGTGCCAGCAGCCGGAGACTTGTCCAAGAGACCCAGTACTTC. Protein: CASSRRLVQETQYF.

The gene calls are TRBV29-1 and TRBJ2-2; D perhaps matches TRBD1 (6 bases). V lost 5 bases and J lost 0, with 10 bases in between. The CDR3 length is 14 residues. CDR1 and CDR2 from the germline V gene are SQVTM and ANQGSEA. Here the CDR3 DNA reads TGCAGCGTTTTCGGACAGACGAACACCGGGGAGCTGTTTTTT. This sequence encodes CSVFGQTNTGELFF.

This chain links TRBV5-1 with TRBJ2-1; unclear D gene. Germline CDR1 is SGHRS and CDR2 is YFSETQ. The V end was cut by 0 bases, the J end by 12 bases, with 16 bases between. The CDR3 length is 14 residues. The CDR3 DNA follows: TGCGCCAGCAGCTTGGCTGGCACTACCAGTCGGCAGTTCTTC. Protein product: CASSLAGTTSRQFF. Full variable domain (remainder filled in from reference TRBV5-1 and TRBJ2-1): KAGVTQTPRYLIKTRGQQVTLSCSPISGHRSVSWYQQTPGQGLQFLFEYFSETQRNKGNFPGRFSGRQFSNSRSEMNVSTLELGDSALYLCASSLAGTTSRQFFGPGTRLTVL.

This chain's CDR3 is CASSGNSGSTTDTQYF. CDR3 coding DNA: TGCGCCAGCAGCGGAAATAGCGGGAGTACCACAGATACGCAGTATTTT. V gene TRBV5-1 combines with J gene TRBJ2-3; 9 bases fit TRBD2. The CDR3 loop spans 16 amino acids. Germline CDR1 SGHRS, CDR2 YFSETQ. Trimming removed 4 bases from V and 2 bases from J; junction bases left unmatched: 8.

The rearrangement links TRBV2 to TRBJ2-2; TRBD1 agrees at 7 bases. From germline, CDR1 is SNHLY and CDR2 FYNNEI. V lost 7 bases to trimming and J lost 0 bases; unmatched junction nucleotides: 5. The CDR3 totals 15 residues. The CDR3 nucleotides read TGTGCCAGCATAGGGGACAGAACGAACACCGGGGAGCTGTTTTTT. Residues: CASIGDRTNTGELFF.

This clone has just a few counts. The CDR3 DNA reads as TGTGCCATCAGTGAGCTGACAGGCGATACGCAGTATTTT. Translating it yields CAISELTGDTQYF. The chain has TRBV10-3 and TRBJ2-3; weak D call: TRBD1 (6 bases). The CDR3 totals 13 residues. Germline V gene lookup returns CDR1 ENHRY and CDR2 SYGVKD. Trimming took 2 bases from V and 6 from J, leaving 9 bases between them.

The V and J genes are TRBV7-6 and TRBJ2-7, with D possibly matching TRBD1 (5 bases). Trimming took 4 bases from V and 3 from J, leaving 19 bases between them. The length of the CDR3 is 16 residues. Germline values: CDR1 SGHVS, CDR2 FNYEAQ. In DNA, the CDR3 is TGTGCCAGCAGCTCCTGGGTGGGGCAAGGGATCTACGAGCAGTACTTC. Translating it yields CASSSWVGQGIYEQYF.

This rearrangement joins TRBV19 to TRBJ2-3; D unresolved. The CDR3 loop spans 14 amino acids. V lost 5 bases and J lost 0, with 9 bases in between. Germline V gene sequence: CDR1 LNHDA, CDR2 SQIVND (reference sequence). The CDR3 region has the DNA TGTGCCAGTAGTTACGGAATTAGCACAGATACGCAGTATTTT. Encoded protein: CASSYGISTDTQYF.

This rearrangement joins TRBV21-1 to TRBJ2-1; the tabulated D call, TRBD2, remains unverified against the DNA. TRBV21-1 is described as a pseudogene. CDR3 length: 14 amino acids. CDR3 residues: CASTPSGSIGEQFF. CDR3 nucleotide sequence: TGTGCCAGCACCCCCAGCGGGAGTATCGGTGAGCAGTTCTTC.

The genes are TRBV6-5 and TRBJ2-1; D perhaps matches TRBD2 (6 bases). The CDR3 loop spans 13 amino acids. CDR1 and CDR2 (germline): MNHEY, SVGAGI. V was shortened by 2 bases and J by 4 bases, with 6 bases between the two germline ends. The CDR3 bases are TGTGCCAGCAGTTACCGGGGGTACAATGAGCAGTTCTTC. Translated, it gives CASSYRGYNEQFF.